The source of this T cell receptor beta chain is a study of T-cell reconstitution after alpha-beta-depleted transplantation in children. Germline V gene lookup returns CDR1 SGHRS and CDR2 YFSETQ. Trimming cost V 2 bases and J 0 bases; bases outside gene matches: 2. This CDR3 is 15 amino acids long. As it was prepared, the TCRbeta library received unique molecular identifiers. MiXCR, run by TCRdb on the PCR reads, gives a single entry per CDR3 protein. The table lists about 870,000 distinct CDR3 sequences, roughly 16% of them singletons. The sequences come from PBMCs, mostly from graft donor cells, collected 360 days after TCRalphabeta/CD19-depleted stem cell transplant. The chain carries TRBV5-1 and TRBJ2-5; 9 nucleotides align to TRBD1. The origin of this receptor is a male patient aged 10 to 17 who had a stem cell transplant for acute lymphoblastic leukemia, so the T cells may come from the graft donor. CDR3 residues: CASSLTGGHQETQYF. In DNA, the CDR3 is TGCGCCAGCAGCTTAACAGGGGGCCACCAAGAGACCCAGTACTTC.